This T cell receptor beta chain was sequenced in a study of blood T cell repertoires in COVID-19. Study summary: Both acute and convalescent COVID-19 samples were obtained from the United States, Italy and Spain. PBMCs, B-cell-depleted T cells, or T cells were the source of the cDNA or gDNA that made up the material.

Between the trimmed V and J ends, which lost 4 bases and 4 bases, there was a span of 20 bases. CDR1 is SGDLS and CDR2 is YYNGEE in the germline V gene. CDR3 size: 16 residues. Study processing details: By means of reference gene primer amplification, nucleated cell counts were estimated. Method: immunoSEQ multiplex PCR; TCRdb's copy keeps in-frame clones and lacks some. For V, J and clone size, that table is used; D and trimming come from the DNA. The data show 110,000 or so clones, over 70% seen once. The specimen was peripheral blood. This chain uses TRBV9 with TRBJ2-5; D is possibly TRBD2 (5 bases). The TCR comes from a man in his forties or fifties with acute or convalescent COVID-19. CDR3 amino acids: CASSTPAGELGETQYF. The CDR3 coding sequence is TGTGCCAGCAGCACCCCCGCCGGGGAGTTGGGAGAGACCCAGTACTTC.